A selection of T cell receptor beta chains follows, all from one sample in a study of CXCR3-negative and CXCR3-positive naive CD8 T cells. TCRdb re-called the 5' RACE reads and shows each CDR3 protein once, DNA omitted. The table lists tens of thousands of distinct CDR3 sequences. Sequencing was carried out using naive CXCR3+ CD8+ T cells from blood. These receptors were taken from a human donor in good health. Some clones in this sample may be carry-over from other donors' samples. The CDR3 runs from the conserved cysteine through the conserved F or W.

length: 15
V: TRBV27
J: TRBJ2-5
CDR3: CASSSQGDGQETQYF

length: 15
V: TRBV29-1
J: TRBJ2-7
CDR3: CSVEYEEGKVCEQYF

length: 13
V: TRBV5-1
J: TRBJ1-1
CDR3: CATRRGVNTEAFF

length: 16
V: TRBV29-1
J: TRBJ2-7
CDR3: CSVEDTSEGGFSEQYF

length: 18
V: TRBV28
J: TRBJ2-5
CDR3: CASRLRDPGRSWQETQYF

length: 14
V: TRBV18
J: TRBJ2-1
CDR3: CASSPSSSKGEQFF

length: 13
V: TRBV2
J: TRBJ2-7
CDR3: CASSPRLNYEQYF

length: 15
V: TRBV29-1
J: TRBJ2-1
CDR3: CSVVLLQGLYNEQFF

length: 15
V: TRBV10-3
J: TRBJ2-3
CDR3: CAISESGTSTDTQYF

length: 14
V: TRBV25-1
J: TRBJ2-2
CDR3: CASSGIRETGELFF

length: 15
V: TRBV12-3/TRBV12-4
J: TRBJ1-1
CDR3: CASSKPTVSLAEAFF

length: 17
V: TRBV29-1
J: TRBJ2-2
CDR3: CSVDIPTGGRHTGELFF

length: 16
V: TRBV27
J: TRBJ1-1
CDR3: CASSSIQGAVNTEAFF

length: 15
V: TRBV7-2
J: TRBJ1-2
CDR3: CASSLMDGWGNGYTF

length: 14
V: TRBV7-2
J: TRBJ1-2
CDR3: CASSLGWAGYGYTF

length: 14
V: TRBV13
J: TRBJ2-7
CDR3: CASSSGTGLREQYF

length: 16
V: TRBV13
J: TRBJ2-2
CDR3: CASSPEGTGTTGELFF

length: 18
V: TRBV19
J: TRBJ1-1
CDR3: CASSIGDGWEDKGGEAFF

length: 11
V: TRBV28
J: TRBJ2-7
CDR3: CASSEGHEQYF

length: 20
V: TRBV20-1
J: TRBJ2-3
CDR3: CSARAPIRGTSGVYTDTQYF

length: 15
V: TRBV28
J: TRBJ2-7
CDR3: CASSLAEWASYEQYF

length: 16
V: TRBV12-3/TRBV12-4
J: TRBJ2-1
CDR3: CASSSSGTSGGNEQFF

length: 15
V: TRBV11-2
J: TRBJ2-1
CDR3: CASSFSGGADNEQFF

length: 14
V: TRBV9
J: TRBJ1-2
CDR3: CASSAGDTYYGYTF

length: 12
V: TRBV29-1
J: TRBJ2-1
CDR3: CSVDGKYNEQFF

length: 16
V: TRBV13
J: TRBJ2-3
CDR3: CASSLGGREFPDTQYF

length: 13
V: TRBV27
J: TRBJ2-1
CDR3: CASSLTSAHEQFF

length: 16
V: TRBV15
J: TRBJ1-2
CDR3: CATSRDRGSQNYGYTF

length: 13
V: TRBV29-1
J: TRBJ1-2
CDR3: CSVEEPGRGGYTF

length: 13
V: TRBV29-1
J: TRBJ1-2
CDR3: CSVGTPGYYGYTF

length: 17
V: TRBV28
J: TRBJ2-1
CDR3: CASSSFTGFEREYEQFF

length: 15
V: TRBV28
J: TRBJ2-7
CDR3: CASRFPFDGVGEQYF

length: 13
V: TRBV7-9
J: TRBJ1-2
CDR3: CASSSRRGDGYTF

length: 12
V: TRBV5-1
J: TRBJ2-2
CDR3: CASTAGSRELFF

length: 15
V: TRBV6-5
J: TRBJ2-7
CDR3: CASIGAGVGTYEQYF

length: 13
V: TRBV20-1
J: TRBJ2-5
CDR3: CSATDPIMGTQYF

length: 14
V: TRBV4-1
J: TRBJ1-2
CDR3: CASSQEPASYGYTF